The T cell receptor (beta chain) under discussion was sequenced for a study of blood T cells in healthy people across ages. Germline V gene lookup returns CDR1 PRHDT and CDR2 FYEKMQ (reference sequence). CDR3 length equals 16 residues. With 2 bases clipped from V and 9 bases from J, the junction kept 11 bases outside the gene matches. Using a J-beta primer mix together with a sample-barcoded 5' primer, a second PCR was run for 7 to 11 cycles. From the 5' RACE reads, TCRdb called clonotypes with MiXCR, one entry per CDR3 protein. Of some 1.1 million distinct CDR3 sequences listed, 30% to 40% are singletons.

This chain connects TRBV13 to TRBJ2-1; 9 positions match TRBD1. Sequencing input: blood. This TCR was sampled from a man aged 18 to 29 in good health. The CDR3 DNA reads as TGTGCCAGCAGCTTAATGCTGGGGGACAGGGCGTTTGAGCAGTTCTTC. Protein: CASSLMLGDRAFEQFF.